The 26 T cell receptor beta chains below come from one sample, sequenced in a study of blood T cells in healthy people across ages. Through a sample-barcoded 5' primer and a J-beta primer mix, a second PCR was run for 7 to 11 cycles. TCRdb fed the 5' RACE reads into MiXCR, producing one record per CDR3 protein. The profile shows approximately 800,000 distinct CDR3 sequences, 55% to 65% of them singletons. The source material was blood. All receptors derive from a young man in good health.

The V and J genes are TRBV7-7 and TRBJ2-5; D is undetermined. CDR1 and CDR2 (germline): SSHAT, FNYEAQ (reference sequence). The CDR3 is 12 residues long. CDR3 nucleotide sequence: TGTGCTGTAGACGTGGCAGTGGGGACCCAGTACTTC. It is translated as CAVDVAVGTQYF.

The chain joins TRBV4-1 to TRBJ2-3; 8 bases align to TRBD2. After removal of 0 bases from V and 2 bases from J, the junction contained 7 bases not matched to a gene. In germline, CDR1 is MGHRA, CDR2 YSYEKL. The CDR3 length is 17 residues. In DNA form, the CDR3 reads TGCGCCAGCAGCCAAGATCTTAGCGGGGAGCTCACAGATACGCAGTATTTT. Amino acid sequence: CASSQDLSGELTDTQYF.

This clonotype appeared a few times. The V and J genes are TRBV25-1 and TRBJ2-4, with 7 positions matching TRBD2. Trimming took 6 bases from V and 5 from J; bases not matched to a gene: 10. Germline assignment: CDR1 MGHDK and CDR2 SYGVNS. This CDR3 region has 15 residues. The CDR3 DNA follows: TGTGCCAGCAGCTCGTCGAGCGGGATCGAAAACATTCAGTACTTC. This translates into CASSSSSGIENIQYF.

The V and J genes are TRBV6-2 or TRBV6-3 and TRBJ1-5; possibly TRBD1 for D (5 bases). V shed 6 bases and J shed 2 bases, with 14 bases lying between them. The CDR3 spans 15 residues. The germline V gene encodes CDR1 MNHEY and CDR2 SVGEGT. The CDR3 bases are TGTGCCAGCAGGAGACAGAGCCAGGGCAATCAGCCCCAGCATTTT. Protein product: CASRRQSQGNQPQHF.

The V call is TRBV4-3, the J call TRBJ2-7; D remains ambiguous. Between the trimmed V and J ends, which lost 1 base and 2 bases, there was a span of 12 bases. There are 15 residues in the CDR3. The V gene's germline CDR1 is LGHNA and CDR2 YSLEER. The CDR3 DNA reads TGCGCCAGCAGCCAAGTTGTAGGCGTAGCCTACGAGCAGTACTTC. Translation: CASSQVVGVAYEQYF.

V usage is TRBV6-5 and J usage is TRBJ2-4; tentative D call: TRBD1 (5 bases). The DNA end is a closer match to TRBJ2-7, so the J assignment may be wrong. CDR1 is MNHEY and CDR2 is SVGAGI in the germline V gene. This CDR3 is 15 amino acids long. The CDR3 coding sequence is TGTGCCAGCAGTTACTCGAGTTCCAGGGCCTACGAGCAGTACTTC. As protein: CASSYSSSRAYEQYF.

The CDR3 sequence is CASRTQIIREGEQFF. The CDR3 coding sequence is TGCGCCAGCAGGACTCAGATTATCCGAGAGGGTGAGCAGTTCTTC. The chain joins TRBV5-1 to TRBJ2-1; possible D gene TRBD2, 5 bases. Germline-derived CDR1 and CDR2 are SGHRS and YFSETQ. V was pared by 5 bases and J by 9 bases, with 21 bases between. This CDR3 is 15 amino acids long.

This chain uses TRBV7-3 with TRBJ2-3; 8 bases are a match to TRBD1. CDR1 is SGHTA and CDR2 is FQGTGA in the germline V gene. J lost 3 bases, V lost 2 bases, and 7 bases had no gene match. The length of the CDR3 is 16 residues. The CDR3 nucleotides read TGTGCCAGCAGCTTACTCGGACAGGGAATAACAGATACGCAGTATTTT. It yields the protein CASSLLGQGITDTQYF.

Only a few counts were recorded for this clonotype. The chain combines TRBV20-1 with TRBJ2-7; 8 bases are shared with TRBD1. Germline CDR1 and CDR2: DFQATT and SNEGSKA (reference sequence). Losses at the gene ends were 6 bases for V and 3 bases for J; bases not matched to a gene: 10. The CDR3 sequence is 14 residues long. The CDR3 region has the DNA TGCAGTGCGCTGCCCAGGGACAGGAGCTACGAGCAGTACTTC. Translating it yields CSALPRDRSYEQYF.

This sequence joins TRBV6-2 or TRBV6-3 and TRBJ2-5; TRBD2 matches 10 bases. CDR1 and CDR2 (germline): MNHEY, SVGEGT. This CDR3 is 15 amino acids long. J gave up 2 bases and V 2 bases, and 2 bases lay outside the gene matches. The CDR3 reads CASSYLAGAQETQYF. The CDR3, as DNA: TGTGCCAGCAGTTACCTAGCGGGGGCACAAGAGACCCAGTACTTC.

The rearrangement joins TRBV24-1 to TRBJ2-3; 8 bases are shared with TRBD1. The CDR3 spans 15 residues. Germline V CDR1 and CDR2: KGHDR, SFDVKD. Trimming cost V 3 bases and J 4 bases; bases outside gene matches: 5. CDR3 amino acids: CATSDETGVADTQYF. The DNA of the CDR3 is TGTGCCACCAGTGATGAGACAGGGGTGGCAGATACGCAGTATTTT.

The chain carries TRBV2 and TRBJ2-2; the D gene is possibly TRBD1 (5 bases). In germline, CDR1 is SNHLY, CDR2 FYNNEI. The CDR3 has 16 amino acids. Trimming removed 6 bases from V and 0 bases from J, with 14 bases in between. CDR3 amino acids: CASRSIDRSNTGELFF. In DNA form, the CDR3 reads TGTGCCAGCAGATCAATAGACAGATCGAACACCGGGGAGCTGTTTTTT.

This chain uses TRBV7-2 with TRBJ2-1; weak D call: TRBD1 (5 bases). The CDR3 sequence is 14 residues long. Germline CDR1 SGHTA, CDR2 FQGNSA. Trimming pared 7 bases from V and 4 bases from J, leaving 14 bases between. The CDR3 loop is CASTLGQIYNEQFF. CDR3 DNA: TGTGCCAGCACCTTGGGGCAGATTTACAATGAGCAGTTCTTC.

V and J are TRBV7-6 and TRBJ2-6; 7 nucleotides line up with TRBD1. CDR1 SGHVS and CDR2 FNYEAQ come from the germline V gene. Germline trimming cut 3 bases from V and 3 bases from J; bases unmatched to any gene: 2. This CDR3 has 15 residues. The CDR3 is CASSLGQSGANVLTF. CDR3 in DNA: TGTGCCAGCAGCTTGGGACAGAGTGGGGCCAACGTCCTGACTTTC. Filled out from reference TRBV7-6 and TRBJ2-6, the complete variable domain reads GAGVSQSPRYKVTKRGQDVALRCDPISGHVSLYWYRQALGQGPEFLTYFNYEAQQDKSGLPNDRFSAERPEGSISTLTIQRTEQRDSAMYRCASSLGQSGANVLTFGAGSRLTVL.

The V and J genes are TRBV2 and TRBJ2-7, with unresolved D. Trimming left V 3 bases short and J 4 bases short, with 13 bases between. The CDR3 length is 14 residues. CDR1 and CDR2 (germline): SNHLY, FYNNEI. CDR3: CASSEENDLYEQYF. The CDR3, as DNA: TGTGCCAGCAGTGAGGAGAACGACCTTTACGAGCAGTACTTC.

The chain joins TRBV10-2 to TRBJ2-4; weak D call: TRBD2 (6 bases). This CDR3 is built from 14 residues. Trimming cost V 4 bases and J 6 bases, with 13 bases left between them. Germline-derived CDR1 and CDR2 are WSHSY and SAAADI. CDR3 DNA: TGCGCCAGCAGTGGCGGGGCATGGGGAAACATTCAGTACTTC. Protein product: CASSGGAWGNIQYF.

The J gene is TRBJ2-5, the V gene TRBV7-2; TRBD2 might be the D (5 bases). The germline CDR1 and CDR2 sequences are SGHTA and FQGNSA. The CDR3 has 14 residues. The V and J ends lost 4 bases and 7 bases respectively, with 16 bases between them. CDR3 protein: CASSSREGSGTQYF. The DNA for the CDR3 is TGTGCCAGCAGCTCCCGTGAGGGATCTGGGACCCAGTACTTC.

This clonotype has more than one count but fewer than ten. The genes are TRBV29-1 and TRBJ1-4; the D gene is possibly TRBD1 (6 bases). V lost 4 bases to trimming and J lost 0 bases, with 12 bases between them. The V gene's germline CDR1 is SQVTM and CDR2 ANQGSEA. The CDR3 spans 15 residues. CDR3 sequence: CSVAGDTATNEKLFF. The DNA of the CDR3 is TGCAGCGTTGCAGGGGACACCGCAACTAATGAAAAACTGTTTTTT.

The chain's CDR3 is CASSSGANQPQHF. CDR3 nucleotide sequence: TGTGCCAGCAGCTCGGGGGCAAATCAGCCCCAGCATTTT. This chain joins TRBV7-9 and TRBJ1-5; D perhaps matches TRBD1 (6 bases). V was cut by 4 bases and J by 4 bases, with 8 bases left in between. The CDR3 totals 13 residues. CDR1 SEHNR and CDR2 FQNEAQ come from the germline V gene (reference sequence).

This clonotype has more than one count but fewer than ten. The rearrangement links TRBV7-2 to TRBJ2-3; D might be TRBD1 or TRBD2, each matching 5 bases. The V and J ends lost 2 bases and 5 bases respectively, with 23 bases between them. CDR1 SGHTA and CDR2 FQGNSA come from the germline V gene. The CDR3 sequence is 18 residues long. CDR3 bases: TGTGCCAGCAGCTTAAGGGGACCCCGACTCCCTGGGGGAGATACGCAGTATTTT. Its protein product is CASSLRGPRLPGGDTQYF.

DNA for the CDR3: TGTGCCATCAGTCCGGGACTAGCGGACAATGAGCAGTTCTTC. This codes for CAISPGLADNEQFF. The chain combines TRBV10-3 with TRBJ2-1; 11 nucleotides match TRBD2. The germline V gene has CDR1 ENHRY and CDR2 SYGVKD. This CDR3 has 14 amino acids. Trimming removed 5 bases from V and 5 bases from J; junction bases left unmatched: 2.

The rearrangement links TRBV7-3 to TRBJ2-3; D may be TRBD2 (7 bases). The germline gives CDR1 SGHTA, CDR2 FQGTGA. Trimming pared 2 bases from V and 6 bases from J, leaving 12 bases between. The CDR3 length is 14 residues. CDR3 DNA sequence: TGTGCCAGCAGCTTAGGGGGGGCGCACGATACGCAGTATTTT. Its translation: CASSLGGAHDTQYF.

This clonotype appeared a few times. This rearrangement joins TRBV4-3 to TRBJ2-3; 8 positions match TRBD1. Unmatched junction bases numbered 8, after V lost 3 bases and J lost 0 bases. The CDR3 covers 17 residues. The germline gives CDR1 LGHNA, CDR2 YSLEER. CDR3 nucleotides: TGCGCCAGCAGCCAGTACACAGGGGGGCCTAGCACAGATACGCAGTATTTT. Residues: CASSQYTGGPSTDTQYF.

CDR3 amino acids: CASIPLGGTEAFF. The CDR3 DNA sequence: TGTGCCAGCATCCCCCTGGGGGGCACTGAAGCTTTCTTT. The chain uses TRBV11-1 and TRBJ1-1, with D possibly being TRBD1 (5 bases). V shed 7 bases and J shed 4 bases, with 13 bases lying between them. CDR1 and CDR2 (germline): SGHAT, FQDESV (reference sequence). The CDR3 contains 13 residues.

The chain joins TRBV7-9 to TRBJ2-4; perhaps D is TRBD1 or TRBD2 (6 bases each). Germline V gene lookup returns CDR1 SEHNR and CDR2 FQNEAQ (reference sequence). The ends were cut back, 5 bases at V and 6 bases at J, with 20 bases in the middle. The CDR3 spans 16 residues. The CDR3 here is CASSKGGNTGGNIQYF. The CDR3 DNA reads TGTGCCAGCAGCAAAGGGGGGAACACCGGGGGAAACATTCAGTACTTC. The full variable domain, with the rest looked up from reference TRBV7-9 and TRBJ2-4, is DTGVSQNPRHKITKRGQNVTFRCDPISEHNRLYWYRQTLGQGPEFLTYFQNEAQLEKSRLLSDRFSAERPKGSFSTLEIQRTEQGDSAMYLCASSKGGNTGGNIQYFGAGTRLSVL.

This clonotype was found a few times. This chain joins TRBV6-5 and TRBJ2-7; D is unresolved. In germline, CDR1 is MNHEY, CDR2 SVGAGI. V dropped 2 bases and J dropped 2 bases, with 16 bases sitting between them. The CDR3 is 16 residues long. The CDR3 DNA follows: TGTGCCAGCAGTTACGGCTCAGCCTCAAGAGCCTACGAGCAGTACTTC. Protein: CASSYGSASRAYEQYF.